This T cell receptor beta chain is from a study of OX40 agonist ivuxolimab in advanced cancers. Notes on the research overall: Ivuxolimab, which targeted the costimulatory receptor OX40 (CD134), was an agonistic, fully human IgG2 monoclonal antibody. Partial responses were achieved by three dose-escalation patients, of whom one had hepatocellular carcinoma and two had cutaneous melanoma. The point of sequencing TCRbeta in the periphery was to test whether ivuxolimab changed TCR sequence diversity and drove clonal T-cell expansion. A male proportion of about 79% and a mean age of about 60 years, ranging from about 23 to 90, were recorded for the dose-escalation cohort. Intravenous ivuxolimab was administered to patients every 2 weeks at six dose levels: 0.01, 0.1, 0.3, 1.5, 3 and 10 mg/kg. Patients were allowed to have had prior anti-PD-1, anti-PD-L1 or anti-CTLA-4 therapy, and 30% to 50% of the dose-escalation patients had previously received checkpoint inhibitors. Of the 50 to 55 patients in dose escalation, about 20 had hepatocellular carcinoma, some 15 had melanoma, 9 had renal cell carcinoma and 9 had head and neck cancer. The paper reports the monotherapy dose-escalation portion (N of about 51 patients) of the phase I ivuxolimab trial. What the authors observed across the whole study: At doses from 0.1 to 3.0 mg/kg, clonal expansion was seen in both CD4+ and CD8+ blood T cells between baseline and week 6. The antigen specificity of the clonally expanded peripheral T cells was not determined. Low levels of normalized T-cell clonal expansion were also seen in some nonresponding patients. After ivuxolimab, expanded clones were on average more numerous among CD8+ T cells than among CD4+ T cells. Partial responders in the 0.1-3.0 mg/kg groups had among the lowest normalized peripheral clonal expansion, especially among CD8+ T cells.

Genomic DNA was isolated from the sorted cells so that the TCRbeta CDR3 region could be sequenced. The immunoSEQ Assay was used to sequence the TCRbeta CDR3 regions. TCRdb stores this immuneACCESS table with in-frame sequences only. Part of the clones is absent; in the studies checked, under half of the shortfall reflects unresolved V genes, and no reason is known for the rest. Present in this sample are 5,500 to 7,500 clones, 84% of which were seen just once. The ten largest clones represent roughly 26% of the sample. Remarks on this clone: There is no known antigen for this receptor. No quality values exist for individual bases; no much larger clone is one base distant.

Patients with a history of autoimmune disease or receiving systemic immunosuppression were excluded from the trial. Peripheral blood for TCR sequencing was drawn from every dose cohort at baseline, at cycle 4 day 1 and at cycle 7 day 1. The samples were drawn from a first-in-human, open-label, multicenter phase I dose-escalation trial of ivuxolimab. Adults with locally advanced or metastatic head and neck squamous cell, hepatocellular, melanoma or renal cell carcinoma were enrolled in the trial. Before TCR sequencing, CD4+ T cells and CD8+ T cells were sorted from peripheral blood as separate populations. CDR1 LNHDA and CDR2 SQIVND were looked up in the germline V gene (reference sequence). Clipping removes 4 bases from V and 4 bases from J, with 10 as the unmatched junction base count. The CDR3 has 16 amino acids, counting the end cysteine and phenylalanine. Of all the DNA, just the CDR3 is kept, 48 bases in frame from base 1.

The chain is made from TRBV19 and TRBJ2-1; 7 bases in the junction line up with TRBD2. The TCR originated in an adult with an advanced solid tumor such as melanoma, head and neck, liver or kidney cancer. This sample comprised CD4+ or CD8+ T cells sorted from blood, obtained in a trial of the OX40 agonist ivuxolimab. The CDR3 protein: CASSNMSSGFYNEQFF. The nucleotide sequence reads TGTGCCAGTAGTAACATGTCTAGCGGATTTTACAATGAGCAGTTCTTC.